This T cell receptor beta chain was documented in a study of blood T cells in healthy people across ages. The germline V gene encodes CDR1 MNHEY and CDR2 SMNVEV (reference sequence). Trimming removed 5 bases at V and 11 bases at J, with 27 bases between. The length of the CDR3 is 16 residues. Through a sample-barcoded 5' primer and a J-beta primer mix, a second PCR was run for roughly 7 to 11 cycles. TCRdb re-derived calls from the 5' RACE reads in MiXCR, one entry per CDR3 protein. The sample carries hundreds of thousands of distinct CDR3 sequences, roughly three fifths recorded once. This clonotype showed up just a few times.

The sequencing sample was made of blood. The chain uses TRBV27 and TRBJ2-5, with a possible D match to TRBD2 (6 bases). This clonotype originated in a man aged 35 to 55 in good health. Here the CDR3 DNA reads TGTGCCAGCAGTACTCCGAAGAGCGGGTACTACAATGAGCAGTACTTC. Protein: CASSTPKSGYYNEQYF.